What follows is one TCR beta chain and its context. The data were taken from a study of PD-1 blockade in mismatch repair-deficient tumors. Whole-study context: Patients had more than ten mismatch repair-deficient cancer types, all previously treated and progressing.

Clones were sequenced by immunoSEQ multiplex PCR, and TCRdb holds only the in-frame ones, with some missing. The data hold around 110,000 clones, with 60% to 85% observed a single time. Every patient had mismatch repair deficiency by PCR or immunohistochemistry. TCRs were sequenced from three patients responding to pembrolizumab. J was trimmed by 7 bases and V by 5 bases; bases with no gene match: 7. The germline CDR1 and CDR2 sequences are MNHNY and SVGAGI (reference sequence). CDR3 length: 14 residues. The sequence was collected from an adult with mismatch repair-deficient cancer. The specimen comprised peripheral blood, sampled about 60 weeks after starting pembrolizumab. This rearrangement joins TRBV6-6 to TRBJ2-7; 11 bases are a match to TRBD2. CDR3 nucleotide sequence: TGTGCCAGCAGTACTAGCGGGAGCGTTTGGGAGCAGTACTTC. Protein: CASSTSGSVWEQYF.